Described below is a single T cell receptor beta chain sequence and its context. This clone has only one observation. It has no known antigen specificity. Base qualities are not recorded, but no much larger clone differs from it by a single base. Thawed unstimulated PBMCs were stained for CD3, CD4 and CD8 and FACS-sorted into CD3+CD4+ and CD3+CD8+ populations. Each of the 8 studied subjects was randomized to immunosuppression withdrawal. Genomic DNA was isolated with the Qiagen DNeasy Blood and Tissue Kit. Using immunoSEQ, frozen genomic DNA was subjected to high-throughput TCRbeta CDR3 sequencing, a process that included PCR amplification, mapping, bias correction and internal controls. In the paper's pipeline: Productive rearrangements were kept, and unique TCRbeta sequences were defined by CDR3 nucleotide sequence plus V and J gene. Donor-reactive sequences required at least 5-fold expansion in CFSE-low cells versus unstimulated pre-transplant cells and at least 0.01% frequency. Minimum frequency thresholds were set for each subject on the basis of the unstimulated sample with the lowest template count, so that a detection power of at least 90% was ensured. Jensen-Shannon divergence between the top 1000 TCRbeta sequences after and before transplant was used to measure repertoire turnover. Changes in detection of donor-reactive sequences were tested with two-sided Fisher's exact tests. TCRdb provides this immuneACCESS table in a form limited to in-frame rearrangements. Some clones are lacking; in checked studies, under half of them reflect an unresolved V gene, and why the rest are absent is not known. The V and J calls and the clone size are those of that table, but D and trimming were determined from the DNA. This sample is represented by 77,000 or so clones; roughly 80% of them were singletons. The leading ten clones occupy about 0.79% of the sample.

The record originates from a study of T cell clones after liver transplantation (dated by TCRdb to the late 2010s). Regarding the complete study: ITN030ST, the source of the samples, was a randomized trial that attempted immunosuppression withdrawal within 2 years of liver transplantation. Donor-reactive T cell clones were identified using TCRbeta sequencing after a pre-transplant mixed lymphocyte reaction and were then followed in post-transplant blood. Third party-reactive TCRbeta sequences from pre-transplant MLRs were also identified as an antigen-independent comparator for donor-reactive sequences. Three of the eight recipients were HCV-positive; the others were transplanted for non-autoimmune, non-viral indications. Subjects received no induction therapy and standard immunosuppression until randomization at 12-24 months post-transplant. Tolerance meant complete immunosuppression withdrawal for at least one year without liver enzymes rising beyond twice the upper limit of normal. Blood samples were taken pre-transplant, pre-randomization before withdrawal, and post-randomization after full withdrawal or failed withdrawal. The study cohort included 8 liver transplant recipients, of whom 3 were classified as tolerant and 5 as non-tolerant. The paper's findings and limits, for the study overall: The conclusions were considered preliminary, being limited by small, heterogeneous patient numbers and non-standardized post-transplant time points. Circulating donor-reactive CD4 TCRbeta sequences fell significantly post-transplant in most of the 8 subjects, irrespective of tolerance or HCV status. Since no allograft tissue specimens were available, donor-reactive T cells may have migrated into the graft instead of being deleted. The decline in donor-reactive sequences exceeded the decline in third party-reactive sequences, suggesting partial antigen-specific deletion that was unrelated to withdrawal success. In two subjects, low numbers of available donor cells limited the measurable donor-reactive repertoire. When repertoire turnover was taken into account, detection of donor-reactive sequences was significantly reduced in 7 of 8 subjects for CD4 and in 8 of 8 subjects for CD8.

The CDR3 goes from the cysteine to the phenylalanine over 15 residues. Only the CDR3 region is kept as DNA, spanning 45 bases read in frame from base 1. CDR1 and CDR2 are read off the germline V gene as SGHDT and YYEEEE. V is trimmed back by 4 bases and J by 6 bases, and the junction contains 7 bases that no gene match accounts for. The chain was built from TRBV5-6 and TRBJ1-5, with 10 junctional bases fitting TRBD1. This TCR was sampled from a human patient who received a liver transplant. Some T cells may derive from the graft donor when a transplant has been performed. Sequencing was performed on CD4+ T cells from blood, taken 12 months after liver transplant. The DNA is TGTGCCAGCAGCCGGGACAGGGGCGTAAGTCAGCCCCAGCATTTT. It specifies CASSRDRGVSQPQHF. The variable domain in full, with residues beyond the CDR3 obtained from the reference TRBV5-6 and TRBJ1-5 genes, is DAGVTQSPTHLIKTRGQQVTLRCSPKSGHDTVSWYQQALGQGPQFIFQYYEEEERQRGNFPDRFSGHQFPNYSSELNVNALLLGDSALYLCASSRDRGVSQPQHFGDGTRLSIL.